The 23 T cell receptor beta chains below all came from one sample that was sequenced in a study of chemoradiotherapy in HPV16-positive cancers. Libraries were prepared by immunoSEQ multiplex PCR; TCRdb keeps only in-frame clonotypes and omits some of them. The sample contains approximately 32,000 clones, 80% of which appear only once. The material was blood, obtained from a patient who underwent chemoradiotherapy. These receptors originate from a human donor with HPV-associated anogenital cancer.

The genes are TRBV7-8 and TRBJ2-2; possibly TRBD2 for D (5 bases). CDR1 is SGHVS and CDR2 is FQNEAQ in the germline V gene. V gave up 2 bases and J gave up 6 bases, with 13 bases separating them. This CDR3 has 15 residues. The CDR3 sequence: CASSLFVTGSGELFF. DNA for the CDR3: TGTGCCAGCAGCTTATTCGTGACGGGGTCCGGGGAGCTGTTTTTT. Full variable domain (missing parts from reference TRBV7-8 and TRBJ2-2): GAGVSQSPRYKVAKRGQDVALRCDPISGHVSLFWYQQALGQGPEFLTYFQNEAQLDKSGLPSDRFFAERPEGSVSTLKIQRTQQEDSAVYLCASSLFVTGSGELFFGEGSRLTVL.

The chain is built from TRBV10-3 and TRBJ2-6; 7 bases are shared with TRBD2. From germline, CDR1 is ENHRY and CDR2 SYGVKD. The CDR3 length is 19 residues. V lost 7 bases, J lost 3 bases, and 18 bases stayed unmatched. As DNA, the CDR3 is TGTGCCATCAAAGAGACTGGGGGGGACCGGAGAAGTGGGGCCAACGTCCTGACTTTC. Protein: CAIKETGGDRRSGANVLTF.

The CDR3 DNA reads as TGTGCCAGCAGCCCCGCGGTGGCCAGAAGGTACGAGCAGTACTTC. As protein: CASSPAVARRYEQYF. This sequence joins TRBV7-6 and TRBJ2-7; D gene ambiguous. The CDR3 totals 15 residues. Trimming left V 5 bases short and J 4 bases short, with 18 bases between. Germline CDR1 and CDR2: SGHVS and FNYEAQ.

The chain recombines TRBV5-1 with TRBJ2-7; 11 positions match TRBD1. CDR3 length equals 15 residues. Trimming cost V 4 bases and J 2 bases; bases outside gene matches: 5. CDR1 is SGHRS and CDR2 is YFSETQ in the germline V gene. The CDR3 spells CASSRTGGNTYEQYF. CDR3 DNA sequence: TGCGCCAGCAGCCGGACAGGGGGCAATACCTACGAGCAGTACTTC.

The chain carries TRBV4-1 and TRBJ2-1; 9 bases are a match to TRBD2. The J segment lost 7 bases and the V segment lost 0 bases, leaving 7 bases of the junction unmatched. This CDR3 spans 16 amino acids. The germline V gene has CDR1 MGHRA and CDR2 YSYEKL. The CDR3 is CASSQDGGGALNEQFF. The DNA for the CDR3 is TGCGCCAGCAGCCAAGACGGCGGGGGGGCCCTGAATGAGCAGTTCTTC.

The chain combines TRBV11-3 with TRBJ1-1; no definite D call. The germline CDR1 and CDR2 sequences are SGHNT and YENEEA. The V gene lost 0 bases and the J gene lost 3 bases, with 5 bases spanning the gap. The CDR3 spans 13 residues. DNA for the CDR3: TGTGCCAGCAGCTTAGATCGGGACACTGAAGCTTTCTTT. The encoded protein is CASSLDRDTEAFF.

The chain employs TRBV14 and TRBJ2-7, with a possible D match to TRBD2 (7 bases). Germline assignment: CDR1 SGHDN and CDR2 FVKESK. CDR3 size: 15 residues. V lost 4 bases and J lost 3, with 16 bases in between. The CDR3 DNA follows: TGTGCCAGCAGCCCGGGACGGGGGGCCTTCTACGAGCAGTACTTC. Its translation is CASSPGRGAFYEQYF.

CDR3 coding DNA: TGTGCCAGCAGCGCCGGGCCTAGGGACACTGAAGCTTTCTTT. It codes for CASSAGPRDTEAFF. The chain carries TRBV9 and TRBJ1-1, with D unclear. The V end lost 3 bases, the J end lost 3 bases, and 12 bases lay between the germline ends. Germline values: CDR1 SGDLS, CDR2 YYNGEE. CDR3 length: 14 residues.

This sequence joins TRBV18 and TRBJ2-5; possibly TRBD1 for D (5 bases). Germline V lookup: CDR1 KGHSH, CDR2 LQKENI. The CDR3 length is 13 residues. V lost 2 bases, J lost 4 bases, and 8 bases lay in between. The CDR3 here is CASSPYQGETQYF. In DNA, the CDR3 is TGTGCCAGCTCACCATACCAGGGAGAGACCCAGTACTTC. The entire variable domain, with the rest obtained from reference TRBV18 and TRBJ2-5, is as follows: NAGVMQNPRHLVRRRGQEARLRCSPMKGHSHVYWYRQLPEEGLKFMVYLQKENIIDESGMPKERFSAEFPKEGPSILRIQQVVRGDSAAYFCASSPYQGETQYFGPGTRLLVL.

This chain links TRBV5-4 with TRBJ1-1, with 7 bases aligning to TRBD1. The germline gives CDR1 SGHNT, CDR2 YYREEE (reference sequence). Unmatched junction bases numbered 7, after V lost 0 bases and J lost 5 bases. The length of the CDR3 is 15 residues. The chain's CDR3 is CASSLGQGGKTEAFF. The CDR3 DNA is TGTGCCAGCAGCTTGGGACAGGGTGGAAAGACTGAAGCTTTCTTT.

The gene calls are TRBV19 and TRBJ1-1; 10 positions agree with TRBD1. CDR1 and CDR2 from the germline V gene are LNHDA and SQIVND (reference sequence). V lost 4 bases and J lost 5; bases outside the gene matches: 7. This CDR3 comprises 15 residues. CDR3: CASSRDRGGWTEAFF. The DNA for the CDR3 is TGTGCCAGTAGTAGGGACAGGGGAGGATGGACTGAAGCTTTCTTT.

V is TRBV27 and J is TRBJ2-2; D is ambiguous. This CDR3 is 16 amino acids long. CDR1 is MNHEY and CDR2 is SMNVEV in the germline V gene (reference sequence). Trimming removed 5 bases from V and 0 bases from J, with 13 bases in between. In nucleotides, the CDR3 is TGTGCCAGCAGTGCCCGGGCTGACGCGAACACCGGGGAGCTGTTTTTT. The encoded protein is CASSARADANTGELFF.

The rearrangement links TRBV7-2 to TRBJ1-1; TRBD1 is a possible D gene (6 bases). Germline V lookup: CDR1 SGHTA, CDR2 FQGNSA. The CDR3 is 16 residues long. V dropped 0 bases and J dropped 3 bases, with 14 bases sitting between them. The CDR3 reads CASSLAVTGPYTEAFF. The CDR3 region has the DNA TGTGCCAGCAGCTTAGCTGTGACAGGCCCATACACTGAAGCTTTCTTT.

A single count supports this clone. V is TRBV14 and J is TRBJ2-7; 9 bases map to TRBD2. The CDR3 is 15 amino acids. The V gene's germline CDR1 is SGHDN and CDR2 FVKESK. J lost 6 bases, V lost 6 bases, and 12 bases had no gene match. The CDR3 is CASRPSGEGFREQYF. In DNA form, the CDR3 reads TGTGCCAGCAGACCTAGCGGGGAGGGTTTCCGCGAGCAGTACTTC. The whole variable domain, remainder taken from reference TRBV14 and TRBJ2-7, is EAGVTQFPSHSVIEKGQTVTLRCDPISGHDNLYWYRRVMGKEIKFLLHFVKESKQDESGMPNNRFLAERTGGTYSTLKVQPAELEDSGVYFCASRPSGEGFREQYFGPGTRLTVT.

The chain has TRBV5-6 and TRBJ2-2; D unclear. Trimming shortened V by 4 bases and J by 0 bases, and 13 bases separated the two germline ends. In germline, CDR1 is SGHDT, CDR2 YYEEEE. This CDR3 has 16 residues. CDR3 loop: CASSLTGSPNTGELFF. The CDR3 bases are TGTGCCAGCAGCCTAACTGGCAGCCCGAACACCGGGGAGCTGTTTTTT.

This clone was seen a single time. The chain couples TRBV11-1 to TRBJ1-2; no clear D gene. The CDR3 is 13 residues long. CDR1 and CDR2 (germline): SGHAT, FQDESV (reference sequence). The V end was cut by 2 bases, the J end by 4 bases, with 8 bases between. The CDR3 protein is CASSLYGTYGYTF. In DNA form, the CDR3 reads TGTGCCAGCAGCTTATATGGTACCTATGGCTACACCTTC.

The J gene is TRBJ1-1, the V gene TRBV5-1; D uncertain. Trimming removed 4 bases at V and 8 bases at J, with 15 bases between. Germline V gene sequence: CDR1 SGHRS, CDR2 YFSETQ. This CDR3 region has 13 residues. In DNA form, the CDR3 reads TGCGCCAGCAGCCCCGGGAGGAGAGCCGAAGCTTTCTTT. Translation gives CASSPGRRAEAFF.

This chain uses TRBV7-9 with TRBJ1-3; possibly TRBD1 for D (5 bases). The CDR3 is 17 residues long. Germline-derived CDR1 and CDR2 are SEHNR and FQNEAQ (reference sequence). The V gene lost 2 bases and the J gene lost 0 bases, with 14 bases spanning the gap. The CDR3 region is CASSLRGGRPSGNTIYF. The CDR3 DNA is TGTGCCAGCAGCTTACGCGGGGGTCGTCCCTCTGGAAACACCATATATTTT. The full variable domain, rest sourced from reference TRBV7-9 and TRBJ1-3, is DTGVSQNPRHKITKRGQNVTFRCDPISEHNRLYWYRQTLGQGPEFLTYFQNEAQLEKSRLLSDRFSAERPKGSFSTLEIQRTEQGDSAMYLCASSLRGGRPSGNTIYFGEGSWLTVV.

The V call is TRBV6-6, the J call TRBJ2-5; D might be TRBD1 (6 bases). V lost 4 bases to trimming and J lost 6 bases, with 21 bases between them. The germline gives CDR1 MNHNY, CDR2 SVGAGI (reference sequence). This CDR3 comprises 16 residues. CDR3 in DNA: TGTGCCAGCAGTTTCGGAGGAACAGGGAATGAGCAGACCCAGTACTTC. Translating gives CASSFGGTGNEQTQYF.

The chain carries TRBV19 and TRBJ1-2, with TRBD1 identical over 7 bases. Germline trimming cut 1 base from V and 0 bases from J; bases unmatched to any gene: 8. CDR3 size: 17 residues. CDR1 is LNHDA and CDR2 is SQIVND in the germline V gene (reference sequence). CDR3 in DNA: TGTGCCAGTAGTATAGGGGACAGAAGGATCTCTAACTATGGCTACACCTTC. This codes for CASSIGDRRISNYGYTF.

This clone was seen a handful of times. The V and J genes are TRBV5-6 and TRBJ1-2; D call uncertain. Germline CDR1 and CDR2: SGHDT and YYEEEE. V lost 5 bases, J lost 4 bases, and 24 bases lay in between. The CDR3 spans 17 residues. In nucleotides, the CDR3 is TGTGCCAGCAGGACCCCCTACCGATCGGCAGACATCTATGGCTACACCTTC. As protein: CASRTPYRSADIYGYTF. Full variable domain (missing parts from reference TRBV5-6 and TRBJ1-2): DAGVTQSPTHLIKTRGQQVTLRCSPKSGHDTVSWYQQALGQGPQFIFQYYEEEERQRGNFPDRFSGHQFPNYSSELNVNALLLGDSALYLCASRTPYRSADIYGYTFGSGTRLTVV.

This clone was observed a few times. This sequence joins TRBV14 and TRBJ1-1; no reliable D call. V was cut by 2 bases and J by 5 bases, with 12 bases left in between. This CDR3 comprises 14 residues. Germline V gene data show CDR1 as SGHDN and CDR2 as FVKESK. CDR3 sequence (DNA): TGTGCCAGCAGCCAATTGGGAGGGTTGACTGAAGCTTTCTTT. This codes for CASSQLGGLTEAFF.

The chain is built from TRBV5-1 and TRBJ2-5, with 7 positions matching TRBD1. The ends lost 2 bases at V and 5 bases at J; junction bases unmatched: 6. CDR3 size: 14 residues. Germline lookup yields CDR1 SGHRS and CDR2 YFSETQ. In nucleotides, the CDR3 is TGCGCCAGCAGCTTACAGGGGCAGTTGGAGACCCAGTACTTC. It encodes CASSLQGQLETQYF. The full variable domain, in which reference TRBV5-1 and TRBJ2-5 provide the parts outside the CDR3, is KAGVTQTPRYLIKTRGQQVTLSCSPISGHRSVSWYQQTPGQGLQFLFEYFSETQRNKGNFPGRFSGRQFSNSRSEMNVSTLELGDSALYLCASSLQGQLETQYFGPGTRLLVL.